This T cell receptor beta chain was documented in a study of human T cells and chemical hapten exposure. The wider study: Patients, predominantly female, presented with alopecia areata, totalis or universalis. Per-sample TCR yield variability stemmed mainly from small pooled library volume differences.

TCRdb used MiXCR to reprocess the RACE reads, holding one entry per CDR3 protein. The sample gives about 71,000 distinct CDR3 sequences, 9.8% of which show up once; 3% to 3.5% is in the top ten. Indicated time point: patch test 1, 2 weeks after DPC sensitization. Treatment in this sample: therapeutic diphenylcyclopropenone sensitization with weekly scalp DPC. This clonotype was seen a handful of times. Antigen unknown. Overall study findings and caveats: Counts of expanded TCRs (at PT1) showed a positive correlation with patch test score.

The specimen comprised whole blood, sampled in connection with sensitization to the hapten diphenylcyclopropenone (DPC). This sequence was found in a middle-aged woman with alopecia areata. Some clones in this sample may be carry-over from other donors' samples.

CDR3 in DNA: TGTGCCAGCAGACCTCAGGGAATTAATGAAAAACTGTTTTTT. Amino acid sequence: CASRPQGINEKLFF. The chain carries TRBV12-3 or TRBV12-4 and TRBJ1-4; perhaps TRBD1 as D (5 bases). V gave up 6 bases and J gave up 4 bases, with 12 bases separating them. There are 14 residues in the CDR3.